This entry features one TCR beta chain sequence. Its target is unknown. This specimen belongs to a study of T cell responses to AZD1222 COVID-19 vaccine. Study-level findings and limits: Compared with day 0, the breadth and depth of the Spike-specific TCR repertoire rose significantly after two doses of AZD1222. White British people made up most donors, females outnumbered males, and clonal diversity was possibly underestimated. Repertoires were obtained solely post-peak T cell response. Baseline serology detected seropositivity in only 6 or 7 AZD1222 recipients.

TCRdb's copy holds only in-frame clones and misses some; the assay was immunoSEQ multiplex PCR. The table includes roughly 96,000 clones, 85% to 90% detected once. This sequence originates from an adult in good health. The specimen was peripheral blood, collected on day 0 of AZD1222 vaccination.

This chain's CDR3 is CASSLSGAYNEQFF. CDR3 bases: TGTGCCAGCAGCTTAAGCGGGGCCTACAATGAGCAGTTCTTC. The J gene is TRBJ2-1, the V gene TRBV7-2; 7 nucleotides align to TRBD2. The CDR3 consists of 14 residues. Germline V gene data show CDR1 as SGHTA and CDR2 as FQGNSA. J lost 2 bases, V lost 2 bases, and 0 bases had no gene match.